This TCR beta chain was obtained from a study of blood T cell repertoires in COVID-19. Background on the study: COVID-19 samples, acute and convalescent, were from the United States, Italy and Spain. PBMCs, B-cell-depleted T cells, or T cells provided the cDNA or gDNA that made up the material.

From germline, CDR1 is MNHEY and CDR2 SVGAGI. Deletions cut 0 bases from V and 3 bases from J, with 5 bases between. The length of the CDR3 is 14 residues. Original processing methods: Estimation of nucleated cell counts was performed using reference gene primer amplification. Assay: immunoSEQ multiplex PCR; the TCRdb copy retains only in-frame clones and omits some. V and J calls and clone size are copied from that table; D and trimming were computed from the DNA. Of about 170,000 clones listed, roughly 84% were seen once; the top ten hold 12% to 15%. The sequencing input was peripheral blood. The genes are TRBV6-5 and TRBJ1-4; the D is unclear. The source of this sequence is a man between 18 and 29 years old with active or convalescent COVID-19. CDR3 coding DNA: TGTGCCAGCAGTTACTCGAGGGCTAATGAAAAACTGTTTTTT. Translating it yields CASSYSRANEKLFF.